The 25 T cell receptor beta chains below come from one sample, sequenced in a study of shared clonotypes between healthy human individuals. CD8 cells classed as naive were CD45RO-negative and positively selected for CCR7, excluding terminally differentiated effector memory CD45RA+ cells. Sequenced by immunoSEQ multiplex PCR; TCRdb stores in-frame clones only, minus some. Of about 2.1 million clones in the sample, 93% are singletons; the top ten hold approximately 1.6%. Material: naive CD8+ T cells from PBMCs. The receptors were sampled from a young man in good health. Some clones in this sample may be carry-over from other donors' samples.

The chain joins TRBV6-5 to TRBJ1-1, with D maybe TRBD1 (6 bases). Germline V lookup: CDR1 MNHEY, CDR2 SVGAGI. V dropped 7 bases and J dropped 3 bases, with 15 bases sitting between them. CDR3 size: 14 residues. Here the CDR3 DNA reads TGTGCCAGCAATCCCCAGGGGTACGACACTGAAGCTTTCTTT. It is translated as CASNPQGYDTEAFF.

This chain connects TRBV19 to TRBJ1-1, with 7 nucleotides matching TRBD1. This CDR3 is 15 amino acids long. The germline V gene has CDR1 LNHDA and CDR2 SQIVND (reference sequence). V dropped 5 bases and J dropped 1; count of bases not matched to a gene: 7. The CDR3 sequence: CASSPTGQKNTEAFF. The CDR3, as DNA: TGTGCCAGTAGTCCTACGGGACAGAAGAACACTGAAGCTTTCTTT.

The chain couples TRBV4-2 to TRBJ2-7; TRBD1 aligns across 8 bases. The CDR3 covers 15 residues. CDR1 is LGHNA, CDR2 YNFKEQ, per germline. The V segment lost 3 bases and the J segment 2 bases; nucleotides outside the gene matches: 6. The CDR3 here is CASSQLTGETYEQYF. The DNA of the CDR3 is TGTGCCAGCAGCCAGCTGACAGGGGAAACCTACGAGCAGTACTTC.

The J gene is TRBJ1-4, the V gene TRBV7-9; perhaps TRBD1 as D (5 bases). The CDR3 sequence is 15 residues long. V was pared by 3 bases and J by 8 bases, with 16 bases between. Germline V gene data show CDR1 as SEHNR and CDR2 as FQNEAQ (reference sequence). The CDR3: CASSLGLLSPEKLFF. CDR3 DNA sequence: TGTGCCAGCAGCTTGGGACTACTGTCCCCGGAAAAACTGTTTTTT.

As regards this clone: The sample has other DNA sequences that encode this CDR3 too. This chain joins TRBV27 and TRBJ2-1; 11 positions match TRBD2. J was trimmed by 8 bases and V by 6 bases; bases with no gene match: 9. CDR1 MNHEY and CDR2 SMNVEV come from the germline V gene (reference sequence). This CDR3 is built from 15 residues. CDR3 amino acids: CASSLLAGGLDEQFF. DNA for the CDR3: TGTGCCAGCAGCCTATTAGCGGGAGGGCTCGATGAGCAGTTCTTC.

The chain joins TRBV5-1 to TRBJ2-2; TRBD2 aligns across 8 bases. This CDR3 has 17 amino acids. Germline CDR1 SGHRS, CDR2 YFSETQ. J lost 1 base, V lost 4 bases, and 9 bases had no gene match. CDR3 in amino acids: CASSQAIAGKNTGELFF. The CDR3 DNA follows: TGCGCCAGCAGCCAAGCTATAGCGGGGAAGAACACCGGGGAGCTGTTTTTT.

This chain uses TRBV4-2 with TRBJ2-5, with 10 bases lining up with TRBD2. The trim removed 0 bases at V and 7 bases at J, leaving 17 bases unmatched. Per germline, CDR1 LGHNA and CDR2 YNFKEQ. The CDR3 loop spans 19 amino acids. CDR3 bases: TGTGCCAGCAGCCAAGACCCCCCCTTAGCGGGAGGCACTTGTTGGACCCAGTACTTC. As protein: CASSQDPPLAGGTCWTQYF.

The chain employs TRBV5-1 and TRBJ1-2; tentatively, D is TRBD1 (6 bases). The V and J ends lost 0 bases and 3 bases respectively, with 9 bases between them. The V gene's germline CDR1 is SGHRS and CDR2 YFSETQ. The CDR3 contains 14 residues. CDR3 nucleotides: TGCGCCAGCAGCTTGGGACAGGAGGACTATGGCTACACCTTC. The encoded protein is CASSLGQEDYGYTF.

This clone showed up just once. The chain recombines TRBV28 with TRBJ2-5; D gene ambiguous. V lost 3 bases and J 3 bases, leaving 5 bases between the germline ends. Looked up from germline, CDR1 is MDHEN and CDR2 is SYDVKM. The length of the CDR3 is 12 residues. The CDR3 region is CASSFTKETQYF. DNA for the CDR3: TGTGCCAGCAGTTTTACGAAAGAGACCCAGTACTTC.

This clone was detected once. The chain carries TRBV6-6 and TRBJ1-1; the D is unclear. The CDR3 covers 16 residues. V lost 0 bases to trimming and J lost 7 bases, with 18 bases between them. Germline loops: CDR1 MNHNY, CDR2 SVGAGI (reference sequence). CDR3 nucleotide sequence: TGTGCCAGCAGTTACTCGAGTCGGGCGGAAACTGATGAAGCTTTCTTT. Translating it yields CASSYSSRAETDEAFF.

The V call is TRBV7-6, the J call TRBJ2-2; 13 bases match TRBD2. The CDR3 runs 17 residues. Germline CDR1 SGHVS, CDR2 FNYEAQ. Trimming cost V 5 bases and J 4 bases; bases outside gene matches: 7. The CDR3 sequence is CASSAAGLAGFTGELFF. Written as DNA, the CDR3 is TGTGCCAGCAGCGCCGCGGGACTAGCGGGATTCACCGGGGAGCTGTTTTTT.

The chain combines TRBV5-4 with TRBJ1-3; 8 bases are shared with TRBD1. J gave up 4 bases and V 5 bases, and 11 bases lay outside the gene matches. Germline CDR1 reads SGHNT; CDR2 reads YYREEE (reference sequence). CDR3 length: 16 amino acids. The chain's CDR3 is CASRSSDRARGNTIYF. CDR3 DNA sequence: TGTGCCAGCAGATCCTCGGACAGGGCGCGCGGAAACACCATATATTTT.

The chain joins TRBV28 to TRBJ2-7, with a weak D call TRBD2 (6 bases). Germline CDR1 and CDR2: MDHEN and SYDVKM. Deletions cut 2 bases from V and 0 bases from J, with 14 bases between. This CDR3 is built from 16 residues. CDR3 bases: TGTGCCAGCAGTTTACCCCCGACGGGACTCTCCTACGAGCAGTACTTC. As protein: CASSLPPTGLSYEQYF.

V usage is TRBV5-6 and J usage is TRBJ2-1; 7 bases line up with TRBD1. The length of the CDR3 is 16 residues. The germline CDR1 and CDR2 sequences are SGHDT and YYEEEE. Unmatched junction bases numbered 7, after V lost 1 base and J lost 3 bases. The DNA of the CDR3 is TGTGCCAGCAGCTTGTATGCAGGGGGAATCTACAATGAGCAGTTCTTC. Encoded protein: CASSLYAGGIYNEQFF.

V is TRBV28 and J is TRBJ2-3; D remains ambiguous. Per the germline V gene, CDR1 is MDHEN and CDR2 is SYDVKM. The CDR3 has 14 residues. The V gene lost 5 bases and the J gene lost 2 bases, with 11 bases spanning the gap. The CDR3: CASSPRLDTDTQYF. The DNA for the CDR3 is TGTGCCAGCAGTCCCCGGCTGGACACAGATACGCAGTATTTT.

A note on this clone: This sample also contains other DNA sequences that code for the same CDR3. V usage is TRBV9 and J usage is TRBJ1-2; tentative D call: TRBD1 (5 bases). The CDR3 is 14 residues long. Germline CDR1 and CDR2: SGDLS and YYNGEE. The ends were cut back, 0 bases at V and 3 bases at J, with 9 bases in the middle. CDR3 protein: CASSVAGGDYGYTF. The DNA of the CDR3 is TGTGCCAGCAGCGTAGCAGGAGGGGACTATGGCTACACCTTC.

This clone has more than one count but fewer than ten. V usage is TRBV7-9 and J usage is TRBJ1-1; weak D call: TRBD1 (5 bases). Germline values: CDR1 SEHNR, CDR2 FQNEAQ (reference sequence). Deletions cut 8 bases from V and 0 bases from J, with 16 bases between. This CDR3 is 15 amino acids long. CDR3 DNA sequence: TGTGCCAGCCAAAATCTGCAGGGCCTGAACACTGAAGCTTTCTTT. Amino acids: CASQNLQGLNTEAFF.

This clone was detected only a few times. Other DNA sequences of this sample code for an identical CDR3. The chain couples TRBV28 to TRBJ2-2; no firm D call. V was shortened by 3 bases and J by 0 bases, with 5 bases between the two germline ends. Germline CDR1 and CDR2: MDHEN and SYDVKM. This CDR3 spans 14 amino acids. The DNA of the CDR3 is TGTGCCAGCAGTTTGGCCTCGAACACCGGGGAGCTGTTTTTT. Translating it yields CASSLASNTGELFF.

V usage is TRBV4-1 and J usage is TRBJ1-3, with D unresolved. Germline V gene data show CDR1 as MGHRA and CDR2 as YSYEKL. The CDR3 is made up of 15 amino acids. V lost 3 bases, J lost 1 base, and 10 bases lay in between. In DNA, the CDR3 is TGCGCCAGCAGCCAGAGAACTCTTTCTGGAAACACCATATATTTT. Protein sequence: CASSQRTLSGNTIYF.

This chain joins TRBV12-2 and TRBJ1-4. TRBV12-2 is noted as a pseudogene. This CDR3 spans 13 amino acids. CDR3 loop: CASRSPGGVKLFF. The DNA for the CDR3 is TGTGCAAGTCGCTCACCGGGGGGCGTAAAACTGTTTTTT.

As DNA, the CDR3 is TGTGCCAGCAGCGTAGGCGGTATAGGGGGCGGTAACTATGGCTACACCTTC. Its protein product is CASSVGGIGGGNYGYTF. The chain couples TRBV9 to TRBJ1-2; the match to TRBD1 covers 7 bases. This CDR3 contains 17 residues. Germline loops: CDR1 SGDLS, CDR2 YYNGEE. V was clipped by 0 bases and J by 1 base; unmatched bases: 9.

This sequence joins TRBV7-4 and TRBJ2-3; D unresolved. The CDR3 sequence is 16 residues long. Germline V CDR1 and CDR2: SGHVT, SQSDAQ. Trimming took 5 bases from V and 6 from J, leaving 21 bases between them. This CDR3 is CASSTSPGPPRDTQYF. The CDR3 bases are TGTGCCAGCAGCACATCGCCGGGCCCTCCTCGGGATACGCAGTATTTT. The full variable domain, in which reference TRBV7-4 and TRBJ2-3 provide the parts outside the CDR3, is GAGVSQSPRYKVAKRGRDVALRCDSISGHVTLYWYRQTLGQGSEVLTYSQSDAQRDKSGRPSGRFSAERPERSVSTLKIQRTEQGDSAVYLCASSTSPGPPRDTQYFGPGTRLTVL.

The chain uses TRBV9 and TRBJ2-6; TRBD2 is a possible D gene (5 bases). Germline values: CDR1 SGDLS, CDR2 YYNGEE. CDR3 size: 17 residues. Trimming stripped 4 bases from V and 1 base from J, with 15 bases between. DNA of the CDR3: TGTGCCAGCAGCCCCCCCTTTGAGGGATCTGGGGCCAACGTCCTGACTTTC. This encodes CASSPPFEGSGANVLTF.

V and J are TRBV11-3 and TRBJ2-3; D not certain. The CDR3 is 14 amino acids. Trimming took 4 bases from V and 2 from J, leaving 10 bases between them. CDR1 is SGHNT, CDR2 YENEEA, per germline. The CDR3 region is CASSSPSDTDTQYF. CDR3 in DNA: TGTGCCAGCAGCTCCCCTTCTGACACAGATACGCAGTATTTT.

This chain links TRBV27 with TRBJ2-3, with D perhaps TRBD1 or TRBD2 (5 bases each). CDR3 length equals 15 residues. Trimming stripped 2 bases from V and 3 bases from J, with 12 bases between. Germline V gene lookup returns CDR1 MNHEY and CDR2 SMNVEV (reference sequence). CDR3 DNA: TGTGCCAGCAGTTTAAGTGTCTGGGGGACAGATACGCAGTATTTT. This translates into CASSLSVWGTDTQYF.